What follows is one TCR beta chain and its context. In the study's own analysis: Cell counts per sample came from amplifying reference gene primers. Using immunoSEQ multiplex PCR, the repertoire was profiled, and TCRdb retains in-frame clones only, with some absent. The DNA was the basis for D and trimming; V, J and clone size are from that table. The table shows 30,000 to 40,000 clones, with about 86% occurring only once. The sample originates from a study of blood T cell repertoires in COVID-19. At the level of the study: Sites in the United States, Italy and Spain provided acute and convalescent COVID-19 samples. From T cells, B-cell-depleted T cells, or PBMCs came the material, which was cDNA or gDNA.

The CDR3 totals 12 residues. Looked up from germline, CDR1 is MDHEN and CDR2 is SYDVKM. V was shortened by 11 bases and J by 15 bases, with 22 bases between the two germline ends. This sequence was found in a human donor in a cohort sampled during active COVID-19. The sample taken for sequencing was peripheral blood. The chain uses TRBV28 and TRBJ1-4; maybe TRBD1 (6 bases). For the CDR3, the DNA is TGTGCCGCCAGGACATCAGGGGAGAGAGTGTTTTTT. Translating it yields CAARTSGERVFF.